This TCR beta chain was found in a study of cytomegalovirus exposure and HLA in healthy donors. Overall study results and limits: It was in a later analysis that TCR association rates were seen to vary by HLA locus, highest for DRB1 and lowest for HLA-C. Researchers catalogued over 150 TCR beta chains as cytomegalovirus-associated.

About this clone: The antigen is unknown.

The germline V gene encodes CDR1 SGHRS and CDR2 YFSETQ. The germline V and J ends were trimmed by 3 bases and 0 bases, with 9 bases remaining between them. This CDR3 spans 15 amino acids. The PCR was carried out with 60 Vbeta primers and 13 Jbeta primers. TCRdb keeps only in-frame clones here, not all; method: immunoSEQ multiplex PCR. The table shows 100,000 or so clones, with 70% to 80% occurring only once. This sequence originates from a female donor in good health and CMV-seronegative. The chain recombines TRBV5-1 with TRBJ2-2; D may be TRBD2 (6 bases). Material for sequencing was PBMCs. The CDR3, as DNA: TGCGCCAGCAGCTCGGGGGAGTCGAACACCGGGGAGCTGTTTTTT. It codes for CASSSGESNTGELFF. Full variable domain (remainder filled in from reference TRBV5-1 and TRBJ2-2): KAGVTQTPRYLIKTRGQQVTLSCSPISGHRSVSWYQQTPGQGLQFLFEYFSETQRNKGNFPGRFSGRQFSNSRSEMNVSTLELGDSALYLCASSSGESNTGELFFGEGSRLTVL.